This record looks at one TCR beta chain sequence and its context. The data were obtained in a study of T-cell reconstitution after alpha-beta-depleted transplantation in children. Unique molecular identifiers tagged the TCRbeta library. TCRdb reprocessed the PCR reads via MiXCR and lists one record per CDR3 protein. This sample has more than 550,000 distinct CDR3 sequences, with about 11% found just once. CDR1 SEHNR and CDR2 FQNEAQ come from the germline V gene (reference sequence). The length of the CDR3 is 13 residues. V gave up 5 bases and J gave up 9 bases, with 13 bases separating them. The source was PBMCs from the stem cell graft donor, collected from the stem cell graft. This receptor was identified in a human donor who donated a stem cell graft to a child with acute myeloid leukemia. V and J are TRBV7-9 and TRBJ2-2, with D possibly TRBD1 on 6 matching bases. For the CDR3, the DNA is TGTGCCAGCAGCGCGCAACAGGGAAGGGAGCTGTTTTTT. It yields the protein CASSAQQGRELFF.